The clone carrying this TCR beta chain was detected only once. As yet, its antigen is unknown. At the DNA level, this CDR3 is encoded by other sequences in the same sample as well. This entry belongs to a study of cytomegalovirus exposure and HLA in healthy donors. Study summary: Earlier, some 200 million T cells were analyzed, and some 120 million unique TCR beta sequences were found among them. Study-level results: Most TCR sequences were seen very rarely across donors, but some public TCRs occurred in many. Association of a missense DCLRE1C variant with TCR beta V- and J-gene trimming was reported in a later analysis. Among the sequence variants, a highly shared cluster was likely an artifact of sequencing.

PCR primers comprised 60 Vbeta and 13 Jbeta primers. The repertoire was sequenced with immunoSEQ multiplex PCR; TCRdb's copy has only in-frame clones and lacks some. The data hold about 37,000 clones, with over 70% observed a single time. The CDR3 runs to 12 residues. V lost 0 bases to trimming and J lost 6 bases, with 6 bases between them. Germline assignment: CDR1 MNHNS and CDR2 SASEGT. This TCR was recovered from a young man in good health and CMV-seronegative. The sequenced sample was PBMCs. V gene TRBV6-1 combines with J gene TRBJ2-7; D gene uncertain. The CDR3 nucleotides are TGTGCCAGCAGTGAAGCGCGTCTCGAGCAGTACTTC. This encodes CASSEARLEQYF.